These T cell receptor beta chains were read from a single sample in a study of chemoradiotherapy in HPV16-positive cancers. Sequencing used immunoSEQ multiplex PCR; TCRdb keeps in-frame clones, though not all of them. The sample lists over 15,000 clones; under 90% were seen once. The material was blood, obtained from a patient who underwent chemoradiotherapy. These TCRs come from a human donor with HPV-associated anogenital cancer. Each CDR3 is given with its conserved first and last residue. A D gene is named only where the DNA matches it firmly. Size is omitted from some rows. Given values are once, few, many or a class for expanded clones.

D: TRBD1
size: NA
J: TRBJ2-7
V: TRBV19
CDR3: CASSTRDRVEQYF
DNA: TGTGCCAGCTCGACCCGGGACAGGGTCGAGCAGTACTTC

D: NA
size: few
J: TRBJ2-2
V: TRBV14
CDR3: CASSQELGNTGELFF
DNA: TGTGCCAGCAGCCAAGAATTGGGGAACACCGGGGAGCTGTTTTTT

D: TRBD1
size: NA
J: TRBJ1-5
V: TRBV6-5
CDR3: CASSSDRGNQPQHF
DNA: TGTGCCAGCAGTTCGGACAGGGGAAATCAGCCCCAGCATTTT

D: NA
size: once
J: TRBJ2-7
V: TRBV6-5
CDR3: CASSPKYEQYF
DNA: TGTGCCAGCAGTCCCAAATACGAGCAGTACTTC

D: TRBD2
size: NA
J: TRBJ2-1
V: TRBV4-1
CDR3: CASSLGLAGGVNEQFF
DNA: TGCGCCAGCAGCCTGGGACTAGCGGGAGGCGTCAATGAGCAGTTCTTC

D: NA
size: NA
J: TRBJ2-7
V: TRBV10-1
CDR3: CASSADGRAYEQYF
DNA: TGCGCCAGCAGTGCCGATGGCAGAGCCTACGAGCAGTACTTC

D: NA
size: NA
J: TRBJ2-7
V: TRBV7-9
CDR3: CASSDRGDDTLSYEQYF
DNA: TGTGCCAGCAGCGATCGCGGGGACGACACCCTCTCCTACGAGCAGTACTTC

D: NA
size: few
J: TRBJ2-2
V: TRBV11-1
CDR3: CASSLLNTGELFF
DNA: TGTGCCAGCAGCCTCCTGAACACCGGGGAGCTGTTTTTT

D: TRBD2
size: NA
J: TRBJ2-1
V: TRBV7-6
CDR3: CASSTRLAGGNEQFF
DNA: TGTGCCAGCAGCACCCGACTAGCGGGAGGCAATGAGCAGTTCTTC

D: NA
size: NA
J: TRBJ1-2
V: TRBV4-1
CDR3: CASSQVIRANYGYTF
DNA: TGCGCCAGCAGCCAAGTAATAAGAGCTAACTATGGCTACACCTTC

D: NA
size: NA
J: TRBJ1-3
V: TRBV10-2
CDR3: CASREGGSGNTIYF
DNA: TGCGCCAGCAGGGAAGGGGGTTCTGGAAACACCATATATTTT

D: NA
size: NA
J: TRBJ2-7
V: TRBV1
CDR3: CTSSYETSARYEQYF
DNA: TGCACCAGCAGCTACGAGACTAGCGCCCGGTACGAGCAGTACTTC

D: NA
size: NA
J: TRBJ1-4
V: TRBV4-1
CDR3: CASSRPGGGEKLFF
DNA: TGCGCCAGCAGCCGCCCCGGGGGAGGTGAAAAACTGTTTTTT

D: NA
size: NA
J: TRBJ1-2
V: TRBV10-2
CDR3: CASSEGTVVGYTF
DNA: TGCGCCAGCAGTGAGGGCACAGTCGTTGGCTACACCTTC

D: TRBD1
size: NA
J: TRBJ1-1
V: TRBV5-1
CDR3: CASSQPGGPEAFF
DNA: TGCGCCAGCAGCCAACCAGGGGGGCCTGAAGCTTTCTTT

D: NA
size: few
J: TRBJ2-1
V: TRBV9
CDR3: CASSVGPTNEQFF
DNA: TGTGCCAGCAGCGTAGGACCCACCAATGAGCAGTTCTTC

D: NA
size: NA
J: TRBJ2-6
V: TRBV14
CDR3: CASSQDITVGANVLTF
DNA: TGTGCCAGCAGCCAAGATATCACAGTTGGGGCCAACGTCCTGACTTTC

D: NA
size: NA
J: TRBJ1-5
V: TRBV5-8
CDR3: CASSLSGGSNQPQHF
DNA: TGTGCCAGCAGCTTGAGTGGGGGGAGCAATCAGCCCCAGCATTTT

D: TRBD2
size: NA
J: TRBJ2-2
V: TRBV6-6
CDR3: CASSYSGGSGTGELFF
DNA: TGTGCCAGCAGTTACTCTGGCGGGAGCGGCACCGGGGAGCTGTTTTTT

D: NA
size: NA
J: TRBJ2-1
V: TRBV18
CDR3: CASSPARDEQFF
DNA: TGTGCCAGCTCACCAGCGCGGGATGAGCAGTTCTTC

D: TRBD1
size: NA
J: TRBJ2-1
V: TRBV5-1
CDR3: CASSLEATGADNEQFF
DNA: TGCGCCAGCAGCTTGGAGGCGACAGGGGCTGACAATGAGCAGTTCTTC

D: NA
size: NA
J: TRBJ1-2
V: TRBV28
CDR3: CASTPGQFGYTF
DNA: TGTGCCAGCACGCCTGGACAGTTTGGCTACACCTTC

D: TRBD2
size: NA
J: TRBJ2-1
V: TRBV30
CDR3: CAWRGDYRGNNEQFF
DNA: TGTGCCTGGAGGGGGGACTACCGGGGAAACAATGAGCAGTTCTTC

D: NA
size: once
J: TRBJ2-1
V: TRBV7-2
CDR3: CASSSSRVHYNEQFF
DNA: TGTGCCAGCAGCTCGAGCCGCGTACACTACAATGAGCAGTTCTTC

D: NA
size: NA
J: TRBJ1-2
V: TRBV12-5
CDR3: CASGSTSGTHYGYTF
DNA: TGTGCTAGTGGTTCGACCTCCGGGACACACTATGGCTACACCTTC

D: NA
size: NA
J: TRBJ1-5
V: TRBV19
CDR3: CASSIESTNSNQPQHF
DNA: TGTGCCAGTAGTATAGAATCCACGAATAGCAATCAGCCCCAGCATTTT

D: TRBD2
size: NA
J: TRBJ2-1
V: TRBV19
CDR3: CASRAGGNEQFF
DNA: TGTGCCAGTAGGGCCGGGGGGAATGAGCAGTTCTTC

D: TRBD1
size: NA
J: TRBJ2-1
V: TRBV5-1
CDR3: CASSSDRVTYNEQFF
DNA: TGCGCCAGCAGCTCAGACAGGGTAACCTACAATGAGCAGTTCTTC

D: NA
size: NA
J: TRBJ1-1
V: TRBV19
CDR3: CASSRAANTEAFF
DNA: TGTGCCAGTAGTCGGGCAGCGAACACTGAAGCTTTCTTT

D: NA
size: NA
J: TRBJ1-3
V: TRBV9
CDR3: CASSVGGYGNTIYF
DNA: TGTGCCAGCAGCGTAGGTGGGTACGGAAACACCATATATTTT

D: NA
size: NA
J: TRBJ2-3
V: TRBV7-2
CDR3: CASSERGGAGRTDTQYF
DNA: TGTGCCAGCAGCGAAAGGGGTGGGGCGGGACGCACAGATACGCAGTATTTT

D: TRBD1
size: NA
J: TRBJ1-5
V: TRBV10-2
CDR3: CASSLQGYNQPQHF
DNA: TGCGCCAGCAGTTTACAGGGGTACAATCAGCCCCAGCATTTT

D: TRBD1
size: NA
J: TRBJ2-7
V: TRBV28
CDR3: CARVTGVEASKGGEQYF
DNA: TGTGCCAGAGTGACAGGGGTAGAAGCATCGAAGGGGGGCGAGCAGTACTTC

D: NA
size: NA
J: TRBJ1-2
V: TRBV5-1
CDR3: CASSLTGSRYYGYTF
DNA: TGCGCCAGCAGCTTAACAGGGAGTAGATACTATGGCTACACCTTC

D: NA
size: NA
J: TRBJ1-1
V: TRBV28
CDR3: CASRDPGFTEAFF
DNA: TGTGCCAGCAGAGACCCGGGGTTCACTGAAGCTTTCTTT

D: NA
size: NA
J: TRBJ1-1
V: TRBV2
CDR3: CASRRFYLDTEAFF
DNA: TGTGCCAGCAGACGATTCTACTTAGACACTGAAGCTTTCTTT

D: TRBD2
size: NA
J: TRBJ2-7
V: TRBV13
CDR3: CASTPGEGHEQYF
DNA: TGTGCCAGCACCCCTGGGGAGGGCCACGAGCAGTACTTC

D: NA
size: NA
J: TRBJ1-1
V: TRBV2
CDR3: CASCQERTEAFF
DNA: TGTGCCAGTTGTCAGGAACGCACTGAAGCTTTCTTT

D: NA
size: NA
J: TRBJ1-5
V: TRBV7-2
CDR3: CASSLVGSNQPQHF
DNA: TGTGCCAGCAGCTTAGTTGGAAGCAATCAGCCCCAGCATTTT

D: NA
size: NA
J: TRBJ2-1
V: TRBV6-1
CDR3: CASSEAIGSEQFF
DNA: TGTGCCAGCAGTGAAGCAATAGGGTCTGAGCAGTTCTTC

D: TRBD1
size: NA
J: TRBJ1-1
V: TRBV14
CDR3: CASSLGTGFTSEAFF
DNA: TGTGCCAGCAGCCTCGGGACAGGCTTTACGAGTGAAGCTTTCTTT

D: TRBD1
size: NA
J: TRBJ1-6
V: TRBV6-1
CDR3: CASRQGDFNSPLHF
DNA: TGTGCCAGCAGGCAGGGGGACTTTAATTCACCCCTCCACTTT

D: NA
size: once
J: TRBJ2-3
V: TRBV19
CDR3: CASSRQGSMVTDTQYF
DNA: TGTGCCAGTAGTAGGCAAGGTTCGATGGTCACAGATACGCAGTATTTT

D: NA
size: few
J: TRBJ1-3
V: TRBV7-8
CDR3: CASSFPLGGGNTIYF
DNA: TGTGCCAGCAGCTTTCCTCTGGGCGGGGGAAACACCATATATTTT